Listed below are T cell receptor beta chains from one sample, sequenced in a study of blood T cells in healthy people across ages. TCRdb reprocessed the 5' RACE reads with MiXCR, giving one entry per CDR3 protein. The sample shows more than 1,400,000 distinct CDR3 sequences, 35% to 45% of them seen only once. Sequencing was carried out using blood. These receptors came from a woman aged 18-29 years in good health. Each CDR3 is given without its conserved first and last residue. The D gene is left open where the match is weak.

D | V | CDR3
TRBD2 | TRBV5-6 | ASSFRLAVGTETQY
- | TRBV30 | AWTKLSGVKAYT
TRBD2 | TRBV20-1 | SAISSSGPTDTQY
- | TRBV2 | ASPSADRTDTQY
- | TRBV18 | ASSPQDYEQY
- | TRBV6-1 | ASSEVQGNTEAF
- | TRBV5-1 | ASTSGGGAYNEQY
- | TRBV5-1 | ASSPDSPPSGYT
- | TRBV12-3/TRBV12-4 | ASSLSGPKALQY
- | TRBV20-1 | SAQGGVYTEAF
- | TRBV29-1 | SVSRGTVNTEAF
- | TRBV6-5 | ASSYFSRGPNYGYT
- | TRBV6-5 | ASSKIGGNEQF
- | TRBV2 | ASRPTTDSNQPQH
- | TRBV7-8 | ASSFSGRQGF
TRBD2 | TRBV29-1 | SVAPQSGRSEQY
- | TRBV29-1 | SVEVIPGASAKNIQY
TRBD2 | TRBV20-1 | SAPPTSGRADTQY
- | TRBV20-1 | SAQDADSYEQY
- | TRBV7-2 | ASSVRVAQPQH
- | TRBV21-1 | ASSPRRLAGETQY
- | TRBV18 | ASSPGRGRDYGYT
- | TRBV28 | ASSFISTYEQY
- | TRBV3-1 | ASSQYYEQY
- | TRBV30 | AWSVSGGFADTQY
TRBD1 | TRBV28 | ASSRTGGISYNSPLH
- | TRBV6-1 | ASSEGQQGAGYT
- | TRBV6-1 | ASSGRRETQY
TRBD2 | TRBV20-1 | SATDLSSGYEQY
TRBD2 | TRBV9 | ASEAGGQNERF
TRBD2 | TRBV19 | ASSIRDKGLAGEDEQF
TRBD1 | TRBV12-3/TRBV12-4 | ASSATGSGNQPQH
- | TRBV12-3/TRBV12-4 | ASSLGRDGYEQY
TRBD2 | TRBV7-9 | ASSLEPAGDLEQY
- | TRBV12-3/TRBV12-4 | ASSLAPGAKNIQY